This TCR beta chain derives from a study of blood T cell repertoires in COVID-19. CDR1 and CDR2 (germline): SGHNT, YENEEA. The V segment lost 5 bases and the J segment 7 bases; nucleotides outside the gene matches: 5. The CDR3 extends over 14 amino acids. Participant age was about 18 to 100 years, and participants resided in 20 to 30 US areas. The data were produced by immunoSEQ multiplex PCR, yet TCRdb's version contains in-frame clones alone and is incomplete. This table holds over 250,000 clones, about nine tenths found once. The chain is built from TRBV11-3 and TRBJ2-1; 10 bases match TRBD1. Material: PBMCs or T cells enriched from blood (not recorded which). The receptor was derived from a woman aged 18-29 years who had recovered from COVID-19. Here the CDR3 DNA reads TGTGCCAGCAGCCCCGGGACAGGGGTTAATGAGCAGTTCTTC. It codes for CASSPGTGVNEQFF. Drawing the rest from reference TRBV11-3 and TRBJ2-1, the complete variable domain is EAGVVQSPRYKIIEKKQPVAFWCNPISGHNTLYWYLQNLGQGPELLIRYENEEAVDDSQLPKDRFSAERLKGVDSTLKIQPAELGDSAVYLCASSPGTGVNEQFFGPGTRLTVL.